These 8 T cell receptor beta chains were all obtained from the same sample, sequenced in a study of response to subunit inactivated influenza vaccine. MiXCR, applied by TCRdb to the RT-PCR reads, yields one record per CDR3 protein. The data show about 540,000 distinct CDR3 sequences, with roughly 25% seen just once and 2.8% held by the top ten. This same sample was also taken into another study, of T cells expressing NK-cell markers. That work adds: UMIs were included in TCR beta cDNA generated by 5'RACE template switching.

The specimen comprised CD4+ T cells sorted from PBMCs, sampled 11 to 12 days after vaccination. The receptors were sampled from a man in his fifties who received an inactivated influenza vaccine.

This clonotype has more than one count but fewer than ten. This chain joins TRBV29-1 and TRBJ2-2, with D tentatively TRBD1 (5 bases). The CDR3 is made up of 13 amino acids. The V end lost 4 bases, the J end lost 6 bases, and 12 bases lay between the germline ends. Germline CDR1 reads SQVTM; CDR2 reads ANQGSEA. CDR3 residues: CSVVGRRSGELFF. Here the CDR3 DNA reads TGCAGCGTTGTGGGGCGCAGATCCGGGGAGCTGTTTTTT.

The V and J genes are TRBV7-9 and TRBJ1-2, with 7 bases matching TRBD1. Germline assignment: CDR1 SEHNR and CDR2 FQNEAQ (reference sequence). J was trimmed by 7 bases and V by 1 base; bases with no gene match: 6. CDR3 length equals 14 residues. The CDR3 region is CASSLETGRAGYTF. CDR3 in DNA: TGTGCCAGCAGCTTAGAGACAGGGCGAGCTGGCTACACCTTC.

The chain links TRBV7-2 to TRBJ1-2; D is perhaps TRBD1 (5 bases). CDR3 length: 14 amino acids. V was pared by 2 bases and J by 5 bases, with 12 bases between. The germline V gene encodes CDR1 SGHTA and CDR2 FQGNSA. The chain's CDR3 is CASSLHGGGYGYTF. CDR3 DNA: TGTGCCAGCAGCTTACATGGGGGAGGGTATGGCTACACCTTC.

The rearrangement uses TRBV12-3 or TRBV12-4 and TRBJ1-1; the D is unclear. This CDR3 is 12 amino acids long. Trimming cost V 9 bases and J 5 bases, with 13 bases left between them. In nucleotides, the CDR3 is TGTGCCAGTGTAATCGTGGGGACTGAAGCTTTCTTT. Protein product: CASVIVGTEAFF.

V usage is TRBV5-1 and J usage is TRBJ2-7, with 10 bases lining up with TRBD1. This CDR3 is built from 16 residues. The germline CDR1 and CDR2 sequences are SGHRS and YFSETQ. J lost 4 bases, V lost 5 bases, and 12 bases had no gene match. The CDR3, as DNA: TGCGCCAGCAGTCTCAATCCGGGACAGGGGTTTTACGAGCAGTACTTC. Protein sequence: CASSLNPGQGFYEQYF.

This clonotype was seen at least ten times. This rearrangement joins TRBV4-1 to TRBJ1-3; possible D gene TRBD1, 6 bases. Per germline, CDR1 MGHRA and CDR2 YSYEKL. The CDR3 is 19 residues long. V was cut by 1 base and J by 2 bases, with 21 bases left in between. CDR3 DNA sequence: TGCGCCAGCAGCCAAGGACCCCTTAGTCTACAGGGACCTGGAAACACCATATATTTT. It specifies CASSQGPLSLQGPGNTIYF.

This chain joins TRBV19 and TRBJ1-2; 7 bases match TRBD1. The CDR3 has 13 amino acids. V shed 3 bases, J shed 8 bases, and the junction held 6 bases outside the gene matches. Germline V CDR1 and CDR2: LNHDA, SQIVND (reference sequence). The CDR3 region is CASSIRQGRGYTF. The CDR3 bases are TGTGCCAGTAGTATTCGACAGGGACGAGGCTACACCTTC.

This clonotype was counted between two and nine times. The rearrangement links TRBV29-1 to TRBJ2-7; TRBD2 might be the D (5 bases). This CDR3 comprises 12 residues. V lost 5 bases to trimming and J lost 3 bases, with 11 bases between them. Germline-derived CDR1 and CDR2 are SQVTM and ANQGSEA. The CDR3 DNA is TGCAGCGTTTTCGCGGGCTACTACGAGCAGTACTTC. It encodes CSVFAGYYEQYF.